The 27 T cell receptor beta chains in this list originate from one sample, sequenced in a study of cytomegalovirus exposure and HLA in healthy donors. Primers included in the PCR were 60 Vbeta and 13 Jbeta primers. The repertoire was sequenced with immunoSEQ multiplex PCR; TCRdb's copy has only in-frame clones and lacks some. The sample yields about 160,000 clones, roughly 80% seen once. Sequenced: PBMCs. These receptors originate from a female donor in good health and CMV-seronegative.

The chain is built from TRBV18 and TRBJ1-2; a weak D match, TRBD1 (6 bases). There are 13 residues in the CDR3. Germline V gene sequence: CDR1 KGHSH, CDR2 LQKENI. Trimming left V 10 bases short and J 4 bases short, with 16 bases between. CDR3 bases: TGTGCCACGTCGTCGCTGGACAGCTATGGCTACACCTTC. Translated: CATSSLDSYGYTF. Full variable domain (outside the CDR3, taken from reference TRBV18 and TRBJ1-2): NAGVMQNPRHLVRRRGQEARLRCSPMKGHSHVYWYRQLPEEGLKFMVYLQKENIIDESGMPKERFSAEFPKEGPSILRIQQVVRGDSAAYFCATSSLDSYGYTFGSGTRLTVV.

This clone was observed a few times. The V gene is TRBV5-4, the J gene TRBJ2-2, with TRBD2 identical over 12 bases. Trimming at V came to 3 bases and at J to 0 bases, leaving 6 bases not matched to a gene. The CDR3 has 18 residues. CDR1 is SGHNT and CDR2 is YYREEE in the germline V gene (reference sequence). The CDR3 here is CASSSGLAGPSNTGELFF. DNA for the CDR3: TGTGCCAGCAGCTCCGGACTAGCGGGGCCCTCGAACACCGGGGAGCTGTTTTTT.

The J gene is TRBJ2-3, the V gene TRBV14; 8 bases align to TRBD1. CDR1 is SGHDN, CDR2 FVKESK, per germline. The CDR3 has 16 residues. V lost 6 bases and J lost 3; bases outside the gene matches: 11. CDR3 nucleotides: TGTGCCAGCAGTCCTCCTTACAGGGGGTGGACAGATACGCAGTATTTT. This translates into CASSPPYRGWTDTQYF.

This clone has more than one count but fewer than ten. The CDR3 DNA follows: TGTGCCAGCAGTGAACAGAGGTCAGGGTTGCAGCCCCAGCATTTT. Amino acids: CASSEQRSGLQPQHF. V is TRBV6-1 and J is TRBJ1-5, with a tentative D call TRBD1 (5 bases). Trimming removed 2 bases at V and 7 bases at J, with 15 bases between. CDR1 is MNHNS and CDR2 is SASEGT in the germline V gene. This CDR3 comprises 15 residues.

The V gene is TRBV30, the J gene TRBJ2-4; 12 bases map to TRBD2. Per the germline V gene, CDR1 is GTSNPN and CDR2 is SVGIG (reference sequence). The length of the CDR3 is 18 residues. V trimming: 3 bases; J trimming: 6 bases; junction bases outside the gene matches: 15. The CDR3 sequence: CAWSPGTSGFGGGNIQYF. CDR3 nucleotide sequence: TGTGCCTGGAGCCCCGGGACTAGCGGGTTCGGCGGCGGAAACATTCAGTACTTC.

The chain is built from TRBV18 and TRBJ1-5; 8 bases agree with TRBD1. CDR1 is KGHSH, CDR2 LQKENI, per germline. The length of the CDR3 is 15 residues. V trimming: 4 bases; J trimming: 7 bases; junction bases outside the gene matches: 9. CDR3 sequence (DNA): TGTGCCAGCTCACGATGGCAGGGGGCAGGACAGCCCCAGCATTTT. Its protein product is CASSRWQGAGQPQHF.

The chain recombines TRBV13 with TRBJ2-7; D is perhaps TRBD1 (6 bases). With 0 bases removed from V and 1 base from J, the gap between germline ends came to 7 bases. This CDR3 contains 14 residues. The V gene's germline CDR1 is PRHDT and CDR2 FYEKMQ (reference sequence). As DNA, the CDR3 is TGTGCCAGCAGCTTAGGGGGGGCATCCTACGAGCAGTACTTC. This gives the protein CASSLGGASYEQYF.

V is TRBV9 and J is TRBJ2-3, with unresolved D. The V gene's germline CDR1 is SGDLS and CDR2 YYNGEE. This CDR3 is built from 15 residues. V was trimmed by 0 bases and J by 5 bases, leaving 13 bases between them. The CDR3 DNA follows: TGTGCCAGCAGCGTAGTTCCGGCAGGAAAAGATACGCAGTATTTT. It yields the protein CASSVVPAGKDTQYF.

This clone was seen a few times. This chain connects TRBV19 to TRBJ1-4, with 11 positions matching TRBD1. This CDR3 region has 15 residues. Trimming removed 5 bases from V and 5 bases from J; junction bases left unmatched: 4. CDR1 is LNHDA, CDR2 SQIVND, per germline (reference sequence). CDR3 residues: CASSPRDRGNEKLFF. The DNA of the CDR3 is TGTGCCAGTAGTCCCCGGGACAGGGGGAATGAAAAACTGTTTTTT.

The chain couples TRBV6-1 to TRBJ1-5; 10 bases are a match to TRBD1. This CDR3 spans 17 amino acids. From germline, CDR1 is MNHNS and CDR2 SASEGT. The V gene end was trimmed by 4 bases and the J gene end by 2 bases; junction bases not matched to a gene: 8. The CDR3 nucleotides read TGTGCCAGCAGTGGGACAGGGGGGGAAAGGGGCAATCAGCCCCAGCATTTT. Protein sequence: CASSGTGGERGNQPQHF.

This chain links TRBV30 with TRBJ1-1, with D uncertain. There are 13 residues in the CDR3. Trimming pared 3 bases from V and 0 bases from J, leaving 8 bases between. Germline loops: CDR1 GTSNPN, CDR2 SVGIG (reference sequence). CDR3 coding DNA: TGTGCCTGGAGAAGACTGATGAACACTGAAGCTTTCTTT. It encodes CAWRRLMNTEAFF.

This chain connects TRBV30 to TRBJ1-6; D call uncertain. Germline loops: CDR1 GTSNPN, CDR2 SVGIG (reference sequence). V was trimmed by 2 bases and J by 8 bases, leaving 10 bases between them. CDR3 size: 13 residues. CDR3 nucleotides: TGTGCCTGGAGTCCAAACGGAGATTCACCCCTCCACTTT. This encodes CAWSPNGDSPLHF.

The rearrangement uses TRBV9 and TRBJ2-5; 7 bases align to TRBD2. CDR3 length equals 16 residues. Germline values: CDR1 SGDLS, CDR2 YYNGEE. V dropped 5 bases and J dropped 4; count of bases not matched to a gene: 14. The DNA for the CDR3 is TGTGCCAGCAGTATCCAATGGGAGGGCCCCCTAGAGACCCAGTACTTC. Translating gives CASSIQWEGPLETQYF.

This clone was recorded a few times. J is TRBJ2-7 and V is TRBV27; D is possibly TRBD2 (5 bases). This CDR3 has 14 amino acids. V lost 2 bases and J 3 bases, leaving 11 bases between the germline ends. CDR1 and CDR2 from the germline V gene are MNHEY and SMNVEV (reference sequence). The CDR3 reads CASSLGLKGYEQYF. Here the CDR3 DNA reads TGTGCCAGCAGTTTAGGACTCAAGGGCTACGAGCAGTACTTC.

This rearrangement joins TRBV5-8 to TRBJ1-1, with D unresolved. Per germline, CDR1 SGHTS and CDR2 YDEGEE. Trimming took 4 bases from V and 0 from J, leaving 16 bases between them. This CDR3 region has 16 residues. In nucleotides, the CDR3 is TGTGCCAGCAGCCGGATAAGGACTACAATGAACACTGAAGCTTTCTTT. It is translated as CASSRIRTTMNTEAFF. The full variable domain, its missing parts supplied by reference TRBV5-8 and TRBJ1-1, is EAGVTQSPTHLIKTRGQQATLRCSPISGHTSVYWYQQALGLGLQFLLWYDEGEERNRGNFPPRFSGRQFPNYSSELNVNALELEDSALYLCASSRIRTTMNTEAFFGQGTRLTVV.

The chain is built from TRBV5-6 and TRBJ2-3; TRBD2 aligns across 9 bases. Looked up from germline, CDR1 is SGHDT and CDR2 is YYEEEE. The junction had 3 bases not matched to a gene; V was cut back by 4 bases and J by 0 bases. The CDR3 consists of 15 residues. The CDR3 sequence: CASSPLAGSTDTQYF. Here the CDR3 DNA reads TGTGCCAGCAGCCCACTAGCGGGTAGCACAGATACGCAGTATTTT.

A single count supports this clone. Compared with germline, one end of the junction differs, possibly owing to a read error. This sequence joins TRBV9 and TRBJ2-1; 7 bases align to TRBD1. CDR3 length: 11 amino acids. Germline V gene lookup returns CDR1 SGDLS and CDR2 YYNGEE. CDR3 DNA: TGTGCCAGCGGCCCCGACAGGGATGTAATCTTC. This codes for CASGPDRDVIF.

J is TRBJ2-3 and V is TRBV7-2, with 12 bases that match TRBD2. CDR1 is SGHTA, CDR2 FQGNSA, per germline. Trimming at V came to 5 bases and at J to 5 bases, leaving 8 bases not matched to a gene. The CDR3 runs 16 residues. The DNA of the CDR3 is TGTGCCAGCAGCCTCTCGACTAGCGGGAGTGGAGATACGCAGTATTTT. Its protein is CASSLSTSGSGDTQYF.

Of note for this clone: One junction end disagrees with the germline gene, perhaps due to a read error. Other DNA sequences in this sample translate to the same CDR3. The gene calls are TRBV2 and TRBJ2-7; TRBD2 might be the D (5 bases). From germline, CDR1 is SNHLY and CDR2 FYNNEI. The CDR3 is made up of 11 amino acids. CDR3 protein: CASKREHEQYF. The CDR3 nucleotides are TGTGCCAGCAAACGGGAACACGAGCAATACTTC.

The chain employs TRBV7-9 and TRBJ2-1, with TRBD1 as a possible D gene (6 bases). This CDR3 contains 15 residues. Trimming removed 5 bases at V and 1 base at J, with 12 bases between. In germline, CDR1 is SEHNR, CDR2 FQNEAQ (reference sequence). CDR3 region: CASSSQGQSYNEQFF. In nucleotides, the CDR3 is TGTGCCAGCAGCAGTCAAGGACAGTCCTACAATGAGCAGTTCTTC.

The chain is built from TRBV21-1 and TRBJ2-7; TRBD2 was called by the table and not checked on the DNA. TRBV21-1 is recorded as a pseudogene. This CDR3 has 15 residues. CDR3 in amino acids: CALPPAGISCPEQYF. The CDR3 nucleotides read TGTGCCCTACCGCCGGCGGGGATTTCCTGTCCTGAGCAGTACTTC.

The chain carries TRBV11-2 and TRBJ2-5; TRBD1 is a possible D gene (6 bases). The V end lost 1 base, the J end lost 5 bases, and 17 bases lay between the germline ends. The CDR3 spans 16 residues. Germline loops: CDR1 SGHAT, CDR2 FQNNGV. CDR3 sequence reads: CASSLGTGMGMETQYF. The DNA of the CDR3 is TGTGCCAGCAGCTTAGGAACAGGGATGGGAATGGAGACCCAGTACTTC.

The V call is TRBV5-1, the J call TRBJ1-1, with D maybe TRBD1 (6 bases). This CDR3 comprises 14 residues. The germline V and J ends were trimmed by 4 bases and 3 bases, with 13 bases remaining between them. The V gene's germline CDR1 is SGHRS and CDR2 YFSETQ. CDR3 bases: TGCGCCAGCAGCCCCGGACAGCCTTACACTGAAGCTTTCTTT. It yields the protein CASSPGQPYTEAFF.

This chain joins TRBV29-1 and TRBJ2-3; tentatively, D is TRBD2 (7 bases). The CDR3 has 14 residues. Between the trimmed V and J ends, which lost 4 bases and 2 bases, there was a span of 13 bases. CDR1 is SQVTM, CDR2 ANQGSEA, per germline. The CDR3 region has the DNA TGCAGCGTTGTGGGGGGGCTAGACACAGATACGCAGTATTTT. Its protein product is CSVVGGLDTDTQYF.

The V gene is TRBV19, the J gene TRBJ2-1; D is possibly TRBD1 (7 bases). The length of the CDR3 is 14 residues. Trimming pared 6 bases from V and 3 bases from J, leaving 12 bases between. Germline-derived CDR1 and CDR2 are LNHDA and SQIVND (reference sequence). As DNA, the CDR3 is TGTGCCAGTAGGCCCCAGGGGGGCTACAATGAGCAGTTCTTC. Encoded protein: CASRPQGGYNEQFF.

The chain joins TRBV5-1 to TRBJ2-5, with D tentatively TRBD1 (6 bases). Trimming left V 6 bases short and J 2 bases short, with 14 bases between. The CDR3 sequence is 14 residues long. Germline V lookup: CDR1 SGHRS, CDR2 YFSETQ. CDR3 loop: CASTIGQLQETQYF. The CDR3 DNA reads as TGCGCCAGCACCATCGGACAGTTACAAGAGACCCAGTACTTC.

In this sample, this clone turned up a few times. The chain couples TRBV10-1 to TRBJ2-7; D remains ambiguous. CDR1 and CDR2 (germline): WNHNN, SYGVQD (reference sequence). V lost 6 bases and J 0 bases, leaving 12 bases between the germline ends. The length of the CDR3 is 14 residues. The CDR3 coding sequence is TGCGCCAGCAGATTCAGGAACAGCTCCTACGAGCAGTACTTC. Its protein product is CASRFRNSSYEQYF.